Listed here are 27 T cell receptor beta chains from one sample, sequenced in a study of blood T cell repertoires in COVID-19. Assay: immunoSEQ multiplex PCR; the TCRdb copy retains only in-frame clones and omits some. The sample consists of roughly 250,000 clones, around 84% of them appearing once. Sequences were obtained from PBMCs or T cells enriched from blood (not recorded which). All receptors derive from a woman in her forties or fifties who had recovered from COVID-19.

The count of this clone is one. In DNA, the CDR3 is TGTGCCAGCCCCGGATCAGGGGTAGGAAATACGCAGTATTTT. It specifies CASPGSGVGNTQYF. The chain uses TRBV6-4 and TRBJ2-3; D may be TRBD1 (6 bases). With 8 bases removed from V and 7 bases from J, the gap between germline ends came to 19 bases. Germline loops: CDR1 MRHNA, CDR2 SNTAGT. This CDR3 region has 14 residues.

The rearrangement links TRBV29-1 to TRBJ2-1, with 10 bases matching TRBD2. The CDR3 has 14 residues. From germline, CDR1 is SQVTM and CDR2 ANQGSEA. V lost 3 bases and J lost 8; bases outside the gene matches: 7. CDR3 loop: CSVDPSGSSDEQFF. In DNA, the CDR3 is TGCAGCGTTGACCCTAGCGGGAGTTCGGATGAGCAGTTCTTC.

The chain has TRBV11-1 and TRBJ2-2; the D gene is possibly TRBD2 (5 bases). Between the trimmed V and J ends, which lost 5 bases and 5 bases, there was a span of 18 bases. Germline V gene data show CDR1 as SGHAT and CDR2 as FQDESV (reference sequence). This CDR3 has 16 amino acids. As DNA, the CDR3 is TGTGCCAGCAGCCCGGCCTCCGCGGGTACGACCGGGGAGCTGTTTTTT. It encodes CASSPASAGTTGELFF.

V gene TRBV12-3 or TRBV12-4 combines with J gene TRBJ1-2; possibly TRBD1 for D (6 bases). The length of the CDR3 is 13 residues. The V end lost 4 bases, the J end lost 3 bases, and 9 bases lay between the germline ends. The CDR3, as DNA: TGTGCCAGCAGTTCAGGACAGTACTATGGCTACACCTTC. Amino acid sequence: CASSSGQYYGYTF.

The gene calls are TRBV2 and TRBJ1-2; 10 bases agree with TRBD1. This CDR3 has 15 residues. Losses at the gene ends were 7 bases for V and 5 bases for J; bases not matched to a gene: 10. Germline values: CDR1 SNHLY, CDR2 FYNNEI. CDR3 amino acids: CASIMTGGNQYGYTF. The CDR3 DNA reads as TGTGCCAGCATCATGACAGGGGGCAACCAATATGGCTACACCTTC.

V gene TRBV7-2 combines with J gene TRBJ2-5, with 8 bases that match TRBD2. This CDR3 has 13 residues. The V and J ends lost 6 bases and 5 bases, in that order; junction bases with no gene match: 5. The germline V gene has CDR1 SGHTA and CDR2 FQGNSA. The CDR3 region has the DNA TGTGCCAGCAGGAGAGCGGGAGAGGAGACCCAGTACTTC. Translating it yields CASRRAGEETQYF.

The chain employs TRBV30 and TRBJ1-6, with D maybe TRBD1 (5 bases). V gave up 1 base and J gave up 7 bases, with 14 bases separating them. Germline CDR1 and CDR2: GTSNPN and SVGIG (reference sequence). There are 15 residues in the CDR3. Written as DNA, the CDR3 is TGTGCCTGGAGTGGCTCGGGGGGTCTAAATTCACCCCTCCACTTT. It specifies CAWSGSGGLNSPLHF.

This clone was seen once. The chain carries TRBV28 and TRBJ1-6; 8 bases line up with TRBD1. The germline V gene encodes CDR1 MDHEN and CDR2 SYDVKM. With V trimmed by 7 bases and J by 9 bases, 2 bases remained unmatched. The CDR3 is made up of 12 amino acids. The CDR3 here is CASTGGSSPLHF. DNA for the CDR3: TGTGCCAGCACAGGGGGCTCTTCACCCCTCCACTTT.

This chain connects TRBV11-2 to TRBJ1-2; 7 bases match TRBD1. V trimming: 5 bases; J trimming: 8 bases; junction bases outside the gene matches: 11. Germline loops: CDR1 SGHAT, CDR2 FQNNGV. The CDR3 extends over 14 amino acids. The CDR3 DNA follows: TGTGCCAGCAGCCCTTCACAGGGGCTCCGGGGCTACACCTTC. This gives the protein CASSPSQGLRGYTF.

The sample holds a few counts of this clone. V is TRBV29-1 and J is TRBJ1-2; 11 bases map to TRBD1. Per the germline V gene, CDR1 is SQVTM and CDR2 is ANQGSEA. Trimming cost V 4 bases and J 4 bases; bases outside gene matches: 5. The CDR3 sequence is 14 residues long. CDR3 coding DNA: TGCAGCGTTGGGACAGGGGGCAGGTTCTATGGCTACACCTTC. This sequence encodes CSVGTGGRFYGYTF.

The chain links TRBV9 to TRBJ2-2; unclear D gene. Germline V gives CDR1 SGDLS, CDR2 YYNGEE. The CDR3 spans 12 residues. Trimming removed 2 bases at V and 4 bases at J, with 3 bases between. The CDR3 DNA reads as TGTGCCAGCAGCGTCGGCACCGGGGAGCTGTTTTTT. As protein: CASSVGTGELFF.

This clone was observed a few times. The chain combines TRBV28 with TRBJ1-1; D unclear. V was clipped by 0 bases and J by 4 bases, with 6 bases between them. The CDR3 spans 13 residues. Germline V CDR1 and CDR2: MDHEN, SYDVKM. The CDR3 spells CASSLWSGTEAFF. The CDR3 nucleotides read TGTGCCAGCAGTTTATGGTCGGGCACTGAAGCTTTCTTT. Full variable domain (missing parts from reference TRBV28 and TRBJ1-1): DVKVTQSSRYLVKRTGEKVFLECVQDMDHENMFWYRQDPGLGLRLIYFSYDVKMKEKGDIPEGYSVSREKKERFSLILESASTNQTSMYLCASSLWSGTEAFFGQGTRLTVV.

This chain joins TRBV6-5 and TRBJ1-2; D is undetermined. This CDR3 has 12 residues. V lost 5 bases, J lost 5 bases, and 9 bases lay in between. CDR1 and CDR2 (germline): MNHEY, SVGAGI. The CDR3 bases are TGTGCCAGCAGTCGTGGAGATTATGGCTACACCTTC. This gives the protein CASSRGDYGYTF.

The rearrangement links TRBV2 to TRBJ1-2, with 8 bases aligning to TRBD1. From germline, CDR1 is SNHLY and CDR2 FYNNEI. Losses at the gene ends were 4 bases for V and 7 bases for J; bases not matched to a gene: 5. This CDR3 region has 13 residues. Written as DNA, the CDR3 is TGTGCCAGCAGTGTACAGGGGGTGGGTGGCTACACCTTC. Translated: CASSVQGVGGYTF.

This chain links TRBV5-1 with TRBJ1-1, with D possibly TRBD1 on 6 matching bases. Trimming shortened V by 4 bases and J by 4 bases, and 14 bases separated the two germline ends. Germline V CDR1 and CDR2: SGHRS, YFSETQ. CDR3 length equals 14 residues. The CDR3 sequence: CASSRTGSGTEAFF. The CDR3 DNA reads as TGCGCCAGCAGCAGAACAGGGTCGGGCACTGAAGCTTTCTTT.

On this clone: This specimen includes other DNA sequences encoding the same CDR3. This sequence joins TRBV5-1 and TRBJ2-7; 9 bases are a match to TRBD1. The CDR3 contains 14 residues. Germline-derived CDR1 and CDR2 are SGHRS and YFSETQ. V dropped 0 bases and J dropped 3; count of bases not matched to a gene: 1. CDR3 sequence: CASSLGGQGYEQYF. The CDR3 DNA sequence: TGCGCCAGCAGCTTGGGGGGACAGGGCTACGAGCAGTACTTC.

V is TRBV30 and J is TRBJ1-2, with 8 nucleotides matching TRBD1. The CDR3 extends over 15 amino acids. V gave up 3 bases and J gave up 5 bases; unmatched junction bases: 11. Germline assignment: CDR1 GTSNPN and CDR2 SVGIG (reference sequence). CDR3 residues: CAWRATGVGYYGYTF. In nucleotides, the CDR3 is TGTGCCTGGAGAGCGACAGGGGTGGGTTATTATGGCTACACCTTC.

This rearrangement joins TRBV5-1 to TRBJ1-2, with 8 bases aligning to TRBD1. Germline V gene data show CDR1 as SGHRS and CDR2 as YFSETQ. The CDR3 length is 18 residues. V lost 0 bases to trimming and J lost 5 bases; unmatched junction nucleotides: 15. As DNA, the CDR3 is TGCGCCAGCAGCTTGGACGCCAGGGGGCGCTTGAGGTCATATGGCTACACCTTC. Translating it yields CASSLDARGRLRSYGYTF.

CDR3 region: CAIGTLREQFF. The CDR3 bases are TGTGCCATCGGGACACTGAGGGAGCAGTTCTTC. V usage is TRBV10-3 and J usage is TRBJ2-1; possibly TRBD1 for D (6 bases). V lost 8 bases, J lost 10 bases, and 12 bases lay in between. The CDR3 contains 11 residues. The germline gives CDR1 ENHRY, CDR2 SYGVKD.

This chain links TRBV28 with TRBJ2-7; 10 bases map to TRBD2. Germline V gene sequence: CDR1 MDHEN, CDR2 SYDVKM. The CDR3 length is 22 residues. The trim removed 3 bases at V and 0 bases at J, leaving 23 bases unmatched. DNA of the CDR3: TGTGCCAGCAGTTTCTTTGCGGGGAACCACTTACGAATAGCGGGGGGCTCCTACGAGCAGTACTTC. Its translation is CASSFFAGNHLRIAGGSYEQYF.

The rearrangement uses TRBV3-1 (or the pseudogene TRBV3-2) and TRBJ2-3; D gene ambiguous. Germline-derived CDR1 and CDR2 are LGHDT and YNNKEL (reference sequence). The CDR3 runs to 13 residues. The V gene lost 2 bases and the J gene lost 5 bases, with 8 bases spanning the gap. The CDR3 bases are TGTGCCAGCAGCCAAAGAAACAGAGATACGCAGTATTTT. Amino acid sequence: CASSQRNRDTQYF.

The chain links TRBV19 to TRBJ2-7, with TRBD2 matching over 10 bases. J lost 3 bases, V lost 6 bases, and 8 bases had no gene match. Germline lookup yields CDR1 LNHDA and CDR2 SQIVND (reference sequence). The CDR3 has 15 residues. The chain's CDR3 is CASSPRGLANYEQYF. CDR3 in DNA: TGTGCCAGTAGCCCCAGGGGACTAGCGAACTACGAGCAGTACTTC. The full variable domain, its missing parts supplied by reference TRBV19 and TRBJ2-7, is DGGITQSPKYLFRKEGQNVTLSCEQNLNHDAMYWYRQDPGQGLRLIYYSQIVNDFQKGDIAEGYSVSREKKESFPLTVTSAQKNPTAFYLCASSPRGLANYEQYFGPGTRLTVT.

V is TRBV9 and J is TRBJ2-2; possibly TRBD2 for D (5 bases). This CDR3 spans 16 amino acids. Per the germline V gene, CDR1 is SGDLS and CDR2 is YYNGEE. Deletions cut 1 base from V and 0 bases from J, with 10 bases between. In DNA, the CDR3 is TGTGCCAGCAGCGTATCTGAGGGCTCGAACACCGGGGAGCTGTTTTTT. Translated: CASSVSEGSNTGELFF.

The chain carries TRBV19 and TRBJ2-5, with 8 bases identical to TRBD1. Germline values: CDR1 LNHDA, CDR2 SQIVND (reference sequence). This CDR3 has 13 residues. Trimming took 5 bases from V and 5 from J; bases not matched to a gene: 4. CDR3 residues: CASSSTGVETQYF. The CDR3 DNA reads TGTGCCAGTAGTTCGACAGGGGTTGAGACCCAGTACTTC.

The chain joins TRBV13 to TRBJ1-3; 7 bases map to TRBD1. CDR1 PRHDT and CDR2 FYEKMQ come from the germline V gene (reference sequence). CDR3 length equals 16 residues. V trimming: 4 bases; J trimming: 0 bases; junction bases outside the gene matches: 6. CDR3 sequence (DNA): TGTGCCAGCAGCTCACGGGGACAGTACTCTGGAAACACCATATATTTT. Protein sequence: CASSSRGQYSGNTIYF.

This sequence joins TRBV6-2 or TRBV6-3 and TRBJ1-1, with a weak D call TRBD1 (6 bases). The germline V gene encodes CDR1 MNHEY and CDR2 SVGEGT. CDR3 length equals 13 residues. V was pared by 2 bases and J by 4 bases, with 8 bases between. DNA of the CDR3: TGTGCCAGCAGTTACACAGGGAGCACTGAAGCTTTCTTT. This sequence encodes CASSYTGSTEAFF.

V and J are TRBV3-1 (or the pseudogene TRBV3-2) and TRBJ2-7, with 9 nucleotides matching TRBD2. The CDR3 runs to 14 residues. The V and J ends lost 4 bases and 5 bases, in that order; junction bases with no gene match: 6. Looked up from germline, CDR1 is LGHDT and CDR2 is YNNKEL (reference sequence). The CDR3 spells CASSLAGDSNEQYF. DNA for the CDR3: TGTGCCAGCAGCCTAGCGGGAGATAGCAACGAGCAGTACTTC.